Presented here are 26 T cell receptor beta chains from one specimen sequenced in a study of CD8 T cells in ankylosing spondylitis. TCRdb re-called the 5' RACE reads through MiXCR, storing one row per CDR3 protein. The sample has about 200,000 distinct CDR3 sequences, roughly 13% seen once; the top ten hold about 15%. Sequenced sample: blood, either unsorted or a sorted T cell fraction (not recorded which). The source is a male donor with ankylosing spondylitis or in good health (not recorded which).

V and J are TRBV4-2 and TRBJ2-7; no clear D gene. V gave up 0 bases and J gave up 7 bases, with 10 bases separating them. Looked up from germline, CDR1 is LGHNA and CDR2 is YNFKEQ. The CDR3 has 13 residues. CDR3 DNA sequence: TGTGCCAGCAGCCAAGAACCGACACTGGAGCAGTACTTC. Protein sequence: CASSQEPTLEQYF.

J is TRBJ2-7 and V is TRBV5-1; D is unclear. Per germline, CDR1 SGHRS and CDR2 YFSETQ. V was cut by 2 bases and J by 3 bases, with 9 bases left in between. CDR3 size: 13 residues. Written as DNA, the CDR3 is TGCGCCAGCAGCTTCGGCATATTCTACGAGCAGTACTTC. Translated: CASSFGIFYEQYF.

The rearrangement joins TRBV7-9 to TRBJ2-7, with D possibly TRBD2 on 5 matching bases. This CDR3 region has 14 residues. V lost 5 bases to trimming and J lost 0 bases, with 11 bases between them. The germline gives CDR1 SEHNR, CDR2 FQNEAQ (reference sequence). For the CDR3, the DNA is TGTGCCAGCAGCATGGACTCGAGCTCCTACGAGCAGTACTTC. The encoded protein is CASSMDSSSYEQYF.

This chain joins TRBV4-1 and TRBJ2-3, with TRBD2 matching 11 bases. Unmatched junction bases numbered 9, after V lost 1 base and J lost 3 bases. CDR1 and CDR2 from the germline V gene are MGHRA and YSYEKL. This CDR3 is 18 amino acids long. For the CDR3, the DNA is TGCGCCAGCAGCCAAGCGGTAGCGGGGGGGCTTACAACAGATACGCAGTATTTT. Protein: CASSQAVAGGLTTDTQYF.

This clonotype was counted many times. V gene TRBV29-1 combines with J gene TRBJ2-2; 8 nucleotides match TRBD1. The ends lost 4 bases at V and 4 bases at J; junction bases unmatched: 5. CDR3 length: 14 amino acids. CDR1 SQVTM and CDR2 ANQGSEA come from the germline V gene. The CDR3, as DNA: TGCAGCGTTGCACCGGACAGGGCCACCGGGGAGCTGTTTTTT. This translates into CSVAPDRATGELFF.

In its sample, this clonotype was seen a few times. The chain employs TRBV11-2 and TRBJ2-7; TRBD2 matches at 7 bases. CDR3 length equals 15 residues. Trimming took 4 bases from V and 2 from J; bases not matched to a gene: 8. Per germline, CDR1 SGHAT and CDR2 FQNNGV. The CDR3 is CASSWSGTQTYEQYF. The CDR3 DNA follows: TGTGCCAGCAGCTGGAGCGGGACCCAAACCTACGAGCAGTACTTC.

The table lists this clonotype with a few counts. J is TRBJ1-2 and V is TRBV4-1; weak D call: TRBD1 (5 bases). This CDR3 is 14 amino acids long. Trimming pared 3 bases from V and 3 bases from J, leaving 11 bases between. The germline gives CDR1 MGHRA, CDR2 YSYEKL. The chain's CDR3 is CASSQLRGDYGYTF. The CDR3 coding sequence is TGCGCCAGCAGCCAGTTGAGGGGTGACTATGGCTACACCTTC.

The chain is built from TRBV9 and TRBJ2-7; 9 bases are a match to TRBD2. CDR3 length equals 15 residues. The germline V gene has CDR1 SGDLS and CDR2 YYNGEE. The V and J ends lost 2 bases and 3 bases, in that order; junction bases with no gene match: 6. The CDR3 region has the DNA TGTGCCAGCAGCGTGGCGGGAGGGCCGATCTACGAGCAGTACTTC. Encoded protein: CASSVAGGPIYEQYF. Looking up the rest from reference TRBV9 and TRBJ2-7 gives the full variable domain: DSGVTQTPKHLITATGQRVTLRCSPRSGDLSVYWYQQSLDQGLQFLIQYYNGEERAKGNILERFSAQQFPDLHSELNLSSLELGDSALYFCASSVAGGPIYEQYFGPGTRLTVT.

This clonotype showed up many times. Written as DNA, the CDR3 is TGCGCCAGCAGCCCCAGGGATAACAGAGATACGCAGTATTTT. This sequence encodes CASSPRDNRDTQYF. The rearrangement uses TRBV4-1 and TRBJ2-3, with D maybe TRBD1 (5 bases). The V end lost 4 bases, the J end lost 5 bases, and 13 bases lay between the germline ends. The CDR3 covers 14 residues. The germline gives CDR1 MGHRA, CDR2 YSYEKL.

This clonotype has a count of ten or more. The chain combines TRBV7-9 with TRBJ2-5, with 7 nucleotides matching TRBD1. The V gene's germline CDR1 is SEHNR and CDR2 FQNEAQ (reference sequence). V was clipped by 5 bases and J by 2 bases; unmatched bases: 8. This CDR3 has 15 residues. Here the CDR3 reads CASSPRDSLQETQYF. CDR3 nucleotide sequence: TGTGCCAGCAGCCCCCGGGACAGCTTACAAGAGACCCAGTACTTC.

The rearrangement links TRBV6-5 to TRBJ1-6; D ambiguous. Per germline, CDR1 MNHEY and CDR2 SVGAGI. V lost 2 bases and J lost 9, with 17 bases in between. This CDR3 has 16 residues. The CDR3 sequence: CASSYGPTRFGSPLHF. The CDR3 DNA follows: TGTGCCAGCAGTTACGGGCCTACGAGGTTCGGTTCACCCCTCCACTTT.

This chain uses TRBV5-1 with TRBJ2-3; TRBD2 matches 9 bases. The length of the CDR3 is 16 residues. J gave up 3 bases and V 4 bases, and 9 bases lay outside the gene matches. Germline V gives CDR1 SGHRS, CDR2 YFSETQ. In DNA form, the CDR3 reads TGCGCCAGCAGCACTGGGACTAGCCTGCTGACAGATACGCAGTATTTT. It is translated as CASSTGTSLLTDTQYF. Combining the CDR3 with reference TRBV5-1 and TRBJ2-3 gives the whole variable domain KAGVTQTPRYLIKTRGQQVTLSCSPISGHRSVSWYQQTPGQGLQFLFEYFSETQRNKGNFPGRFSGRQFSNSRSEMNVSTLELGDSALYLCASSTGTSLLTDTQYFGPGTRLTVL.

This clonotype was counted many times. As DNA, the CDR3 is TGCGCCAGCAGCCAAGGCCGGACCACTGAAGCTTTCTTT. As protein: CASSQGRTTEAFF. The rearrangement joins TRBV4-1 to TRBJ1-1, with D hard to call. Per germline, CDR1 MGHRA and CDR2 YSYEKL. This CDR3 has 13 amino acids. V lost 1 base to trimming and J lost 4 bases, with 7 bases between them.

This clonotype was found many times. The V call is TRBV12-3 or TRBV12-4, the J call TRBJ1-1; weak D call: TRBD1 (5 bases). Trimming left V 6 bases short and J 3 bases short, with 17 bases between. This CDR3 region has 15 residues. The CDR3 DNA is TGTGCCAGCAGCCTGGGGCGGGCCCGTGACACTGAAGCTTTCTTT. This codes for CASSLGRARDTEAFF.

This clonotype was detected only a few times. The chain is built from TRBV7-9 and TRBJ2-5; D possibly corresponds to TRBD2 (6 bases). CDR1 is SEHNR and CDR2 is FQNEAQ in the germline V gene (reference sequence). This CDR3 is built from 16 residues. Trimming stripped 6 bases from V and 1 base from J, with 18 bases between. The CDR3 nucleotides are TGTGCCAGCAGGAGTTGGTCACGGGAGTTCCAAGAGACCCAGTACTTC. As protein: CASRSWSREFQETQYF.

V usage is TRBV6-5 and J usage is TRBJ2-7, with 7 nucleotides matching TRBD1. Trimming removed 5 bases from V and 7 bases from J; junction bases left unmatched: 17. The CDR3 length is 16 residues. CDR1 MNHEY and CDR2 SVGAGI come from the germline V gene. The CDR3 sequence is CASSGHPRDSLGEQYF. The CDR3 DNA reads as TGTGCCAGCAGTGGGCACCCCCGGGACAGCCTGGGGGAGCAGTACTTC.

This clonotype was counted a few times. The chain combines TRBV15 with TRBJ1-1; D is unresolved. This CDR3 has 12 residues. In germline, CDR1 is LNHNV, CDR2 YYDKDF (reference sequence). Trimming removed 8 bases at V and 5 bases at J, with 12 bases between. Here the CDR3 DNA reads TGTGCCACCTCGTTAGGAAGGACTGAAGCTTTCTTT. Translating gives CATSLGRTEAFF.

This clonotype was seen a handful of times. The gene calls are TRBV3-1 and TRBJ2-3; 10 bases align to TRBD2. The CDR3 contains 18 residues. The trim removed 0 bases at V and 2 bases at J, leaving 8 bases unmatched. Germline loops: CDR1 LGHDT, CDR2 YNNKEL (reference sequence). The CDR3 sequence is CASSQDAAGGPYTDTQYF. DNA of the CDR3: TGTGCCAGCAGCCAAGATGCAGCGGGGGGGCCCTACACAGATACGCAGTATTTT.

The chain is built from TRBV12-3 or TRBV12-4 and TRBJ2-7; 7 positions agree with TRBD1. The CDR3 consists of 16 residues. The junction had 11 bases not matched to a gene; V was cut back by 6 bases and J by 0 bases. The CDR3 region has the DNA TGTGCCAGCAGGCAGACAGGGCCAAACGGCTCCTACGAGCAGTACTTC. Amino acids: CASRQTGPNGSYEQYF.

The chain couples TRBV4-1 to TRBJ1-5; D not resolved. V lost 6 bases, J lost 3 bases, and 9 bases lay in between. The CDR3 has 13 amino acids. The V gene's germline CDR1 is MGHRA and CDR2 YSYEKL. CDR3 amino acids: CASSPQFNQPQHF. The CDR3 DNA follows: TGCGCCAGCAGTCCTCAATTCAATCAGCCCCAGCATTTT.

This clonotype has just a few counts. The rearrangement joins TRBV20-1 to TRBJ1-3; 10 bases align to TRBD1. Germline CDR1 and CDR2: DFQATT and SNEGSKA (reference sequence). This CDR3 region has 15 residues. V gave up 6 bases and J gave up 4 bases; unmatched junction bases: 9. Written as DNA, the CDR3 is TGCAGTGCCTCGACAGGGGGCCCGTGGGGAAACACCATATATTTT. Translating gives CSASTGGPWGNTIYF.

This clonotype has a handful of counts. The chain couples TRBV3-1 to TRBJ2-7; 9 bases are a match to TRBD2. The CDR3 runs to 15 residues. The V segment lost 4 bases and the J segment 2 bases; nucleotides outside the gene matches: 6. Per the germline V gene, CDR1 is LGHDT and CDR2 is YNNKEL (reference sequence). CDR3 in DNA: TGTGCCAGCAGCCCGGGACTAGCAACAACCTACGAGCAGTACTTC. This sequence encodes CASSPGLATTYEQYF.

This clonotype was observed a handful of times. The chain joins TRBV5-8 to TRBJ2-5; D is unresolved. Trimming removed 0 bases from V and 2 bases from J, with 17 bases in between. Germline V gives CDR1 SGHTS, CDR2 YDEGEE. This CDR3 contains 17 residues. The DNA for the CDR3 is TGTGCCAGCAGCTTGGCCGGCGGTCACCCGACTCAAGAGACCCAGTACTTC. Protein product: CASSLAGGHPTQETQYF. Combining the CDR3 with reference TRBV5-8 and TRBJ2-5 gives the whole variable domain EAGVTQSPTHLIKTRGQQATLRCSPISGHTSVYWYQQALGLGLQFLLWYDEGEERNRGNFPPRFSGRQFPNYSSELNVNALELEDSALYLCASSLAGGHPTQETQYFGPGTRLLVL.

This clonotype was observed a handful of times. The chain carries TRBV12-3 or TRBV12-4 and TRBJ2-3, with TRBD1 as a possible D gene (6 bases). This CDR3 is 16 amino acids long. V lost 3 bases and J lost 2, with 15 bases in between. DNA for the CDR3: TGTGCCAGCAGTTTCCCACTGACAGGAGACACAGATACGCAGTATTTT. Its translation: CASSFPLTGDTDTQYF.

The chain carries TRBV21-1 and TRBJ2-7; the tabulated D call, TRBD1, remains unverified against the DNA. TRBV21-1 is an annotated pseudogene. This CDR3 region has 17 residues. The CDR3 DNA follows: TGTGCCAGCACCCCCCCTCGAAGGGGAAGGATTAAAGACGAGCAGTACTTC. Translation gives CASTPPRRGRIKDEQYF.

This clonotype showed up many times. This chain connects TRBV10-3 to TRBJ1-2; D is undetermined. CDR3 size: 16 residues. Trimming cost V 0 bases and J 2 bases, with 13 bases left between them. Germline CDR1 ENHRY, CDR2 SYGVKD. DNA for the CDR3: TGTGCCATCAGTGAGTCGAAAGTGGACGGAAACTATGGCTACACCTTC. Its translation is CAISESKVDGNYGYTF.